This T cell receptor beta chain was recovered during a study of blood T cells in healthy people across ages (dated by TCRdb to the mid-2010s). Some background on the complete study: In model experiments, template switching captured roughly one uniquely barcoded TCR beta cDNA molecule for every two T cells. To avoid experimental bias, donors of different ages were spread randomly across the sequencing lanes. The donors were divided into four age groups: young (average around 17 years), middle-aged (about 40), aged (under 70) and long-lived (roughly 82). Two additional independent replicas of 1 million unique cDNA reads from the same blood draw were analyzed for two donors (one aged 18 to 30 and one aged 80 or older). Age-related changes in TCR beta repertoire diversity were measured in the study by deep sequencing normalized with unique cDNA molecular identifiers.

This clonotype was observed a single time. What antigen it recognizes has not been identified. No much larger clonotype is one base removed from it; base qualities were not supplied. The donors were under 40 Caucasian individuals from Russia, aged roughly 6 to 100 years, who were systemically healthy. Each donor gave about 11 milliliters of peripheral blood, drawn into EDTA-treated Vacutainer tubes. Ficoll-Paque density-gradient centrifugation was used to isolate PBMCs, with at least 7 million obtained per sample. Trizol reagent was used to extract total RNA from the PBMCs, yielding at least 6 micrograms per sample. For every donor, an aliquot of PBMCs went through flow cytometry to measure the percentages of naive CD45RAhigh/CD27high T cells. Study-level results and caveats: Estimates of total diversity from one million sequenced T cells were regarded as lower bounds and underestimates. Because the CMV infection status of the donors was unknown, age-related changes in expanded clonotypes may potentially have been confounded. Observed TCR beta diversity per million T cells fell roughly linearly with age, and a significant reduction was already apparent by age approximately 41. A strong correlation was found between observed TCR beta diversity and the percentage of naive T cells measured by flow cytometry. Compared with the aged group, the long-lived group had more naive CD4+ T cells, fewer expanded clones and increased TCR diversity, suggesting age selection. Bulk unsorted PBMC profiling prevented conclusive comparison of naive and antigen-experienced compartments.

Library prep was done by 5' RACE. The sequencer was an Illumina HiSeq 2500. A second PCR of roughly 7 to 11 cycles was performed with a sample-barcoded 5' primer and a J-beta primer mix. Each TCR beta cDNA molecule received a unique molecular identifier from a template-switch 5' adaptor carrying 12 random nucleotides. Each sample yielded at least 3 million CDR3-containing paired-end reads. First-strand cDNA was synthesized from all RNA with the Mint cDNA synthesis kit, primed by a TRBC-specific oligonucleotide. All cDNA was treated with uracil-DNA glycosylase and then went through a first 18-cycle PCR with the universal primers M1SS and BC2_uni_R. The paper's data handling went like this. For normalization, 1 million high-quality reads were randomly selected from each sample, with every read carrying a distinct molecular identifier. Reads with shared molecular identifiers were discarded instead of being binned into consensus sequences. MiTCR, run with a Q25 quality threshold and the strictest error-elimination algorithm, handled CDR3 identification, clonotype clustering and error correction. A nonparametric unseen species model with Euler transformation was used to estimate a lower bound on total TCR beta diversity. Clones were called with MiXCR by TCRdb after fastp trimmed the public reads at Q25, and only in-frame beta chains were retained. Each CDR3 protein gets just one entry, which takes the most common genes and DNA from the rows behind it. The V and J calls here are based on TCRdb, not the publication. This sample holds nearly 800,000 distinct CDR3 sequences; 45% to 70% were observed only once. The ten largest clones take up roughly 25% of the sample.

Sample: blood. The TCR comes from a man aged 35-49 years in good health.

The nucleotide sequence reads TGCGCCAGCAGCTTCACCATGAGCTCCTATAATTCACCCCTCCACTTT. It specifies CASSFTMSSYNSPLHF. Recombination linked TRBV5-1 to TRBJ1-6, with no D gene named confidently. The V end loses 2 bases and the J end loses 0 bases, and a stretch of 9 bases separates them. The CDR3 runs 16 amino acids, cysteine and phenylalanine included. CDR3 DNA only is kept here, 48 bases in frame from base 1. The germline V gene encodes CDR1 SGHRS and CDR2 YFSETQ.